This T cell receptor beta chain came from a study of shared clonotypes between healthy human individuals. CD45RO negativity and positive selection for CCR7 defined naive CD8 cells, a population that excluded terminally differentiated effector memory CD45RA+ cells. The study enrolled healthy HIV-negative adults without recent acute infections or vaccinations as donors. Donors, without exception, were Caucasian adults residing in Nashville, Tennessee. Each cell subset's genomic DNA was divided evenly among several immunoSEQ plates. TCRdb's table, derived via immunoSEQ multiplex PCR, lists solely in-frame clones and lacks some. This table holds around 2,000,000 clones, more than 85% found once. Whole-study results and caveats: Memory subsets generally showed lower estimated richness than naive subsets.

With respect to this clone: What it binds is unknown.

Losses at the gene ends were 6 bases for V and 5 bases for J; bases not matched to a gene: 9. Germline V CDR1 and CDR2: SEHNR, FQNEAQ (reference sequence). There are 15 residues in the CDR3. The sample taken for sequencing was naive CD8+ T cells from PBMCs. The V gene is TRBV7-9, the J gene TRBJ2-1, with 8 bases matching TRBD2. The clonotype comes from a man aged 18-30 years in good health. Some clones in this sample may be carry-over from other donors' samples. CDR3 DNA: TGTGCCAGCAGAAGAGGCGGGGGGCCAAACAATGAGCAGTTCTTC. Amino acids: CASRRGGGPNNEQFF.